The rows below give T cell receptor beta chains drawn from one sample of a study of T cells after posttransplantation cyclophosphamide. Generated by immunoSEQ multiplex PCR, the TCRdb table keeps only in-frame clones and is missing some. The sample yields 3,000 to 3,500 clones, around 85% seen once. The specimen comprised PBMCs, sampled after allogeneic stem cell transplant with posttransplant cyclophosphamide. Receptors originate from a female patient in her forties or fifties who received an allogeneic stem cell transplant from an unrelated donor, was CMV-positive, and had acute and chronic GVHD. Some T cells here may be from the graft donor. CDR3s include the opening cysteine and the closing phenylalanine or tryptophan. Each record gives: V gene, J gene, D gene, CDR3 protein, CDR3 DNA. A D gene is named only where the DNA matches it firmly.

V: TRBV7-8; J: TRBJ2-5; D: TRBD2; CDR3: CASSLTLAGGQETQYF; DNA: TGTGCCAGCAGCTTAACGCTAGCGGGAGGGCAAGAGACCCAGTACTTC
V: TRBV21-1; J: TRBJ1-6; D: -; CDR3: CASRGGCPGTWSSYNSPLHF; DNA: TGTGCCAGCAGGGGGGGGTGTCCCGGGACATGGAGCTCCTATAATTCACCCCTCCACTTT
V: TRBV30; J: TRBJ2-5; D: TRBD1; CDR3: CAWSSGYRGVEETQYF; DNA: TGTGCCTGGAGTAGTGGTTACAGGGGAGTTGAAGAGACCCAGTACTTC
V: TRBV4-1; J: TRBJ2-3; D: TRBD1; CDR3: CASSQDPGQGRTDTQYF; DNA: TGCGCCAGCAGCCAAGATCCGGGACAGGGTCGCACAGATACGCAGTATTTT
V: TRBV5-8; J: TRBJ2-7; D: TRBD1; CDR3: CASSTGQGLNGEQYF; DNA: TGTGCCAGCAGCACGGGACAGGGCTTGAATGGGGAGCAGTACTTC
V: TRBV10-1; J: TRBJ2-7; D: -; CDR3: CARWQGVEQYF; DNA: TGCGCCAGATGGCAAGGGGTCGAGCAGTACTTC
V: TRBV9; J: TRBJ2-1; D: -; CDR3: CASSGASEQFF; DNA: TGTGCCAGCAGCGGGGCAAGTGAGCAGTTCTTC
V: TRBV9; J: TRBJ2-3; D: -; CDR3: CASSSNWENTQYF; DNA: TGTGCCAGCAGCTCGAACTGGGAGAATACGCAGTATTTT
V: TRBV19; J: TRBJ2-1; D: TRBD2; CDR3: CASSIWRLAGAYNEQFF; DNA: TGTGCCAGTAGTATATGGAGACTAGCGGGGGCCTACAATGAGCAGTTCTTC
V: TRBV9; J: TRBJ2-3; D: -; CDR3: CASSPISGDTQYF; DNA: TGTGCCAGCAGCCCCATTTCGGGAGATACGCAGTATTTT
V: TRBV18; J: TRBJ1-1; D: -; CDR3: CASSPNQSSGPNTEAFF; DNA: TGTGCCAGCTCACCTAATCAGTCATCAGGGCCGAACACTGAAGCTTTCTTT
V: TRBV29-1; J: TRBJ1-2; D: -; CDR3: CSVRGDNYGYTF; DNA: TGCAGCGTTCGGGGGGATAACTATGGCTACACCTTC
V: TRBV4-1; J: TRBJ2-7; D: TRBD1; CDR3: CASSYKTQGYEQYF; DNA: TGCGCCAGCAGCTACAAAACACAGGGGTACGAGCAGTACTTC
V: TRBV28; J: TRBJ1-5; D: -; CDR3: CASSFSGSNQPQHF; DNA: TGTGCCAGCAGCTTCTCAGGGAGCAATCAGCCCCAGCATTTT